This T cell receptor beta chain emerged from a study of T-cell reconstitution after alpha-beta-depleted transplantation in children. Germline assignment: CDR1 SSHAT and CDR2 FNYEAQ (reference sequence). This CDR3 has 19 amino acids. V trimming: 5 bases; J trimming: 6 bases; junction bases outside the gene matches: 16. Molecular barcoding with unique molecular identifiers was used for the TCRbeta library. TCRdb itself ran the PCR reads through MiXCR, one entry per CDR3 protein. The sample contains 500,000 to 600,000 distinct CDR3 sequences, 32% of which appear only once. The chain combines TRBV7-7 with TRBJ2-2; 12 bases line up with TRBD2. The source was PBMCs from the stem cell graft donor, collected from the stem cell graft. This receptor was obtained from a human donor who donated a stem cell graft to a child with aplastic anemia. The CDR3 sequence is CASSGALLAGGPKAGELFF. CDR3 DNA sequence: TGTGCCAGCAGCGGCGCCCTTCTAGCGGGAGGGCCTAAGGCCGGGGAGCTGTTTTTT.